Below are 25 T cell receptor beta chains sequenced from a single sample in a study of T cells in women clearing cervical HPV infection. TCRdb keeps only in-frame clones here, not all; method: immunoSEQ multiplex PCR. The sample includes 15,000 to 20,000 clones. What was sequenced was blood buffy coat. The origin of the receptors is a woman aged 18 to 75 with a cervical HPV16 infection that either progressed to CIN3+ or cleared (not recorded which).

Comment on this clone: The CDR3 end lies 3 residues beyond the end of the read and is filled in from the germline J gene. The chain uses TRBV20-1 and TRBJ1-6, with TRBD1 matching 7 bases. Germline lookup yields CDR1 DFQATT and CDR2 SNEGSKA (reference sequence). After removal of 6 bases from V and 3 bases from J, the junction contained 8 bases not matched to a gene. The CDR3 length is 15 residues. CDR3: CSARTGSNYNSPLHF. CDR3 bases read: TGCAGTGCGCGGACAGGCAGTAACTATAATTCACCC.

CDR3 bases read: TGTGCCAGTAGGCACACCAACAGGGGAGTCCCCGGGGAG. Its translation: CASRHTNRGVPGE. The full CDR3 is CASRHTNRGVPGELFF. The rearrangement uses TRBV19 and TRBJ2-2; 7 positions agree with TRBD1. The sequenced fragment ends 3 residues before the CDR3 boundary, so the rest is inferred from the germline J gene. Germline V lookup: CDR1 LNHDA, CDR2 SQIVND (reference sequence). CDR3 length: 16 residues. J was trimmed by 6 bases and V by 6 bases; bases with no gene match: 13.

Comments on this clone: With the read ending 3 residues before the CDR3 end, the germline J gene is used to fill in that end. This chain connects TRBV5-1 to TRBJ2-5; 8 nucleotides align to TRBD1. The CDR3 is 15 residues long. The ends lost 4 bases at V and 5 bases at J; junction bases unmatched: 10. The V gene's germline CDR1 is SGHRS and CDR2 YFSETQ. CDR3 sequence reads: CASSGGTGRRETQYF. Incomplete CDR3 DNA: TGCGCCAGCAGCGGGGGGACAGGACGGAGGGAGACC.

Notes on this clone: The missing CDR3 end, 3 residues past where the read stops, is filled in from the germline J gene. The chain recombines TRBV2 with TRBJ2-5, with TRBD1 matching 7 bases. CDR1 SNHLY and CDR2 FYNNEI come from the germline V gene. The V and J ends lost 6 bases and 7 bases, in that order; junction bases with no gene match: 11. This CDR3 comprises 14 residues. The DNA read from the CDR3 is TGTGCCAGCAGACTCCGGGACAGCGTTGTGACC. Its translation: CASRLRDSVVT. In full, the CDR3 is CASRLRDSVVTQYF. The variable domain in full, completed from reference TRBV2 and TRBJ2-5, reads EPEVTQTPSHQVTQMGQEVILRCVPISNHLYFYWYRQILGQKVEFLVSFYNNEISEKSEIFDDQFSVERPDGSNFTLKIRSTKLEDSAMYFCASRLRDSVVTQYFGPGTRLLVL.

About this clone: From the germline J gene comes the end of the CDR3, since the read stops 3 residues before it. The V and J genes are TRBV28 and TRBJ1-1, with unresolved D. The V end lost 2 bases, the J end lost 0 bases, and 7 bases lay between the germline ends. Germline V lookup: CDR1 MDHEN, CDR2 SYDVKM. The CDR3 spans 14 residues. CDR3 amino acids: CASSLGSVNTEAFF. CDR3 bases read: TGTGCCAGCAGTTTAGGCTCCGTGAACACTGAA.

The CDR3 bases that were read are TGCAGTGCTAGTGGTCGGGCTAGCGGGGGTGAGACC. This encodes CSASGRASGGET. The complete CDR3 sequence is CSASGRASGGETQYF. The rearrangement links TRBV20-1 to TRBJ2-5, with 10 bases lining up with TRBD2. The CDR3 end falls 3 residues outside the read, so it is completed with the germline J gene. The V gene's germline CDR1 is DFQATT and CDR2 SNEGSKA (reference sequence). Trimming took 3 bases from V and 5 from J; bases not matched to a gene: 9. This CDR3 is 15 amino acids long.

With regard to this clone: The CDR3 end lies 3 residues beyond the end of the read and is filled in from the germline J gene. V is TRBV10-3 and J is TRBJ1-6, with 8 bases matching TRBD1. The germline V gene encodes CDR1 ENHRY and CDR2 SYGVKD. V was pared by 0 bases and J by 6 bases, with 4 bases of the junction left unmatched. The CDR3 is 16 residues long. CDR3 in amino acids: CAISESGQGFNSPLHF. The covered CDR3 bases are TGTGCCATCAGTGAGTCAGGACAGGGCTTTAATTCACCC.

A remark on this clone: Its ends do not fully match the called genes, so a read error is possible. With the read ending 3 residues before the CDR3 end, the germline J gene is used to fill in that end. The chain carries TRBV7-9 and TRBJ1-2, with D unclear. There are 14 residues in the CDR3. CDR1 and CDR2 from the germline V gene are SEHNR and FQNEAQ (reference sequence). CDR3 DNA (partial): TGTTCCAGCAGCTTACAAGCGGGAGTAGACGAC. Its protein product is CSSSLQAGVDD. The CDR3 in full is CSSSLQAGVDDYTF.

Of note for this clone: The read comes to an end 3 residues before the CDR3 does, leaving the germline J gene to fill in the end. The rearrangement joins TRBV19 to TRBJ1-3, with 8 bases aligning to TRBD1. Germline CDR1 is LNHDA and CDR2 is SQIVND (reference sequence). The junction had 7 bases not matched to a gene; V was cut back by 3 bases and J by 0 bases. CDR3 length: 17 amino acids. The CDR3 DNA, read in part, is TGTGCCAGTAGTATTCGAACAGGGGGAAGCTCTGGAAACACC. As protein: CASSIRTGGSSGNT. In full, the CDR3 reads CASSIRTGGSSGNTIYF.

On this clone itself: The read gets to within 3 residues of the CDR3 end, and the germline J gene fills in the rest. This chain links TRBV7-9 with TRBJ1-1; 9 bases align to TRBD1. Germline lookup yields CDR1 SEHNR and CDR2 FQNEAQ (reference sequence). Trimming cost V 4 bases and J 4 bases; bases outside gene matches: 4. CDR3 length: 14 residues. CDR3 in amino acids: CASSSPDRGTEAFF. The sequenced CDR3 bases are TGTGCCAGCAGCTCGCCGGACAGGGGCACTGAA.

On this clone: The CDR3 end lies 3 residues beyond the end of the read and is filled in from the germline J gene. The rearrangement uses TRBV20-1 and TRBJ1-1; a weak D match, TRBD1 (5 bases). The V end was cut by 2 bases, the J end by 2 bases, with 18 bases between. The CDR3 extends over 16 amino acids. Germline-derived CDR1 and CDR2 are DFQATT and SNEGSKA (reference sequence). The CDR3 reads CSARRLDSRKNTEAFF. The covered CDR3 bases are TGCAGTGCTAGACGCCTTGACAGTAGAAAAAACACTGAA.

This clone is deemed medium-sized (0.01 to 0.1%) by its frequency. The read comes to an end 3 residues before the CDR3 does, leaving the germline J gene to fill in the end. V is TRBV7-6 and J is TRBJ1-5, with D perhaps TRBD1 (6 bases). The CDR3 has 15 residues. Trimming shortened V by 1 base and J by 7 bases, and 14 bases separated the two germline ends. Germline V gene lookup returns CDR1 SGHVS and CDR2 FNYEAQ. The CDR3 bases that were read are TGTGCCAGCAGCTTAGAGGAGGGACACAGCCAGCCC. Amino acids: CASSLEEGHSQP. The complete CDR3 sequence is CASSLEEGHSQPQHF. The full variable domain, in which reference TRBV7-6 and TRBJ1-5 provide the parts outside the CDR3, is GAGVSQSPRYKVTKRGQDVALRCDPISGHVSLYWYRQALGQGPEFLTYFNYEAQQDKSGLPNDRFSAERPEGSISTLTIQRTEQRDSAMYRCASSLEEGHSQPQHFGDGTRLSIL.

As concerns this clone: Sequencing ends 3 residues short of the CDR3 end; the germline J gene provides the rest. This sequence joins TRBV29-1 and TRBJ1-2; 7 bases are shared with TRBD1. This CDR3 has 12 amino acids. The V gene's germline CDR1 is SQVTM and CDR2 ANQGSEA. This CDR3 is CSVRDREYGYTF. The sequenced CDR3 bases are TGCAGCGTTCGAGACAGGGAGTACGGC.

To note about this clone: With the read ending 3 residues before the CDR3 end, the germline J gene is used to fill in that end. The chain carries TRBV20-1 and TRBJ1-1; 7 positions agree with TRBD1. V was clipped by 5 bases and J by 1 base; unmatched bases: 13. The CDR3 has 16 residues. The germline V gene encodes CDR1 DFQATT and CDR2 SNEGSKA (reference sequence). CDR3 bases read: TGCAGTGCTCGGGACAGAAAAAAAATTGGGAACACTGAA. Its protein is CSARDRKKIGNTE. The full CDR3 reads CSARDRKKIGNTEAFF.

As regards this clone: The read ends 3 residues before the CDR3 terminus; that terminus is restored from the germline J gene. The chain has TRBV5-1 and TRBJ1-2; the D is unclear. The V end was cut by 1 base, the J end by 5 bases, with 12 bases between. The CDR3 totals 14 residues. Germline CDR1 and CDR2: SGHRS and YFSETQ. The CDR3 sequence: CASSLSSGEYGYTF. The part of the CDR3 DNA that was read is TGCGCCAGCAGCTTGTCATCAGGAGAATATGGC.

As concerns this clone: The read is 3 residues too short to cover the CDR3 end, so that end is filled in from the germline J gene. V is TRBV6-2 or TRBV6-3 and J is TRBJ2-7; D call uncertain. This CDR3 has 14 residues. Germline CDR1 is MNHEY and CDR2 is SVGEGT. The V and J ends lost 6 bases and 0 bases respectively, with 12 bases between them. The CDR3 region is CASSSGFRSYEQYF. The CDR3 DNA, read in part, is TGTGCCAGCAGCAGTGGTTTCCGCTCCTACGAG.

Notes on this clone: From the germline J gene comes the end of the CDR3, since the read stops 3 residues before it. The chain combines TRBV20-1 with TRBJ2-2; 9 bases agree with TRBD1. This CDR3 contains 15 residues. Germline CDR1 and CDR2: DFQATT and SNEGSKA (reference sequence). The CDR3 spells CSARPGTGIDEKLFF. The covered CDR3 bases are TGCAGTGCTAGGCCCGGGACAGGGATTGATGAAAAG.

Of note for this clone: The read comes to an end 3 residues before the CDR3 does, leaving the germline J gene to fill in the end. The V call is TRBV28, the J call TRBJ1-1, with D possibly TRBD1 on 5 matching bases. V gave up 8 bases and J gave up 6 bases, with 19 bases separating them. The CDR3 is 14 residues long. Germline CDR1 is MDHEN and CDR2 is SYDVKM. CDR3 residues: CASSSGAWSAEAFF. Partial CDR3 DNA: TGTGCCAGCTCGAGCGGGGCTTGGTCTGCTGAA.

Considering frequency, this clone is medium-sized (0.01 to 0.1%). The CDR3 end lies 3 residues beyond the end of the read and is filled in from the germline J gene. J is TRBJ2-3 and V is TRBV18, with D possibly matching TRBD1 (5 bases). V was pared by 2 bases and J by 2 bases, with 8 bases between. CDR1 is KGHSH, CDR2 LQKENI, per germline. The CDR3 is 14 residues long. CDR3 protein: CASSPDRLTDTQYF. CDR3 DNA (partial): TGTGCCAGCTCACCAGACAGACTCACAGATACG.

Remarks on this clone: The CDR3 extends 3 residues past the end of the read, so its final part is completed from the germline J gene. Other DNA sequences in this specimen translate into the identical CDR3. The genes are TRBV19 and TRBJ1-5, with D unresolved. With 7 bases removed from V and 5 bases from J, the gap between germline ends came to 15 bases. Germline V gene sequence: CDR1 LNHDA, CDR2 SQIVND (reference sequence). The CDR3 has 14 amino acids. The CDR3 region is CASNAPGRYQPQHF. The DNA read from the CDR3 is TGTGCCAGTAACGCGCCGGGTCGTTATCAGCCC.

The CDR3 here is CASSRAGAEETQYF. The sequenced part of the CDR3 DNA is TGTGCCAGCAGCCGAGCGGGAGCTGAAGAGACC. The V call is TRBV2, the J call TRBJ2-5, with 8 positions matching TRBD2. The sequenced fragment ends 3 residues before the CDR3 boundary, so the rest is inferred from the germline J gene. The CDR3 extends over 14 amino acids. Germline assignment: CDR1 SNHLY and CDR2 FYNNEI. The V segment lost 6 bases and the J segment 3 bases; nucleotides outside the gene matches: 6.

About this clone: The read ends 3 residues early relative to the CDR3; the germline J gene fills the gap. The rearrangement uses TRBV5-1 and TRBJ1-1, with 10 bases matching TRBD1. The CDR3 extends over 14 amino acids. Trimming removed 5 bases from V and 5 bases from J; junction bases left unmatched: 6. Per germline, CDR1 SGHRS and CDR2 YFSETQ. Partial CDR3 DNA: TGCGCCAGCAGTACCGGACAGGGGGTGACTGAA. It encodes CASSTGQGVTE. The complete CDR3 reads CASSTGQGVTEAFF.

The CDR3 here is CASSYLDRQSYEQYF. CDR3 bases read: TGTGCCAGCAGTTACTTAGACCGACAATCCTACGAG. This chain uses TRBV6-2 or TRBV6-3 with TRBJ2-7; D ambiguous. The read comes to an end 3 residues before the CDR3 does, leaving the germline J gene to fill in the end. Germline CDR1 is MNHEY and CDR2 is SVGEGT. The CDR3 loop spans 15 amino acids. The V end was cut by 1 base, the J end by 1 base, with 11 bases between.

In regard to this clone: The read terminates 3 residues before the CDR3 end, so the remaining end is supplied by the germline J gene. The chain employs TRBV7-6 and TRBJ1-2; a possible D gene is TRBD1 (6 bases). CDR1 SGHVS and CDR2 FNYEAQ come from the germline V gene. The CDR3 loop spans 15 amino acids. The chain's CDR3 is CASSLTTGWADTYTF. CDR3 bases read: TGTGCCAGCAGCTTAACTACAGGGTGGGCAGATACC.

With respect to this clone: The CDR3 is cut off 3 residues early in the read; its end comes from the germline J gene. The chain joins TRBV4-2 to TRBJ2-5; 10 bases are shared with TRBD2. This CDR3 is 18 amino acids long. From germline, CDR1 is LGHNA and CDR2 YNFKEQ. V lost 4 bases and J lost 2; bases outside the gene matches: 13. The CDR3 spells CASSPGRGTSAGQETQYF. The part of the CDR3 DNA that was read is TGTGCCAGCAGCCCGGGTCGAGGGACTAGCGCGGGGCAAGAGACC.